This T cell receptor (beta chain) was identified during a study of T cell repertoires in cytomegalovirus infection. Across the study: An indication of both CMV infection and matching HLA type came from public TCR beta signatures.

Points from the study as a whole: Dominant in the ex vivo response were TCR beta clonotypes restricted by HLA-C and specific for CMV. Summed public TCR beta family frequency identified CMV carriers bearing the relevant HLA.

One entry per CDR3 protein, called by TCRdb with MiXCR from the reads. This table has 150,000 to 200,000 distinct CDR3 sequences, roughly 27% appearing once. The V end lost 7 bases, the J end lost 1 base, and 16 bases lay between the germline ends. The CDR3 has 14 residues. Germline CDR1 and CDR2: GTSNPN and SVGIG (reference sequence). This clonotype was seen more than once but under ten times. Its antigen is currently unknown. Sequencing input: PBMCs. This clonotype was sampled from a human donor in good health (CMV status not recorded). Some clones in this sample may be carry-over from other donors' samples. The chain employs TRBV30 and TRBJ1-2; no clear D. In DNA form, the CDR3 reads TGTGCCTTCTCCGAGGCGAGAGGTAACTATGGCTACACCTTC. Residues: CAFSEARGNYGYTF.